A single sample is the source of the 10 T cell receptor beta chains below, sequenced in a study of CD8+ T cells in alopecia areata. The treatment is: oral pan-JAK inhibitor, 5-10 mg twice daily. RNA extraction and reverse transcription yielded cDNA as sequencing template. Profiled with immunoSEQ multiplex PCR; TCRdb holds only in-frame clones, not every one. The sample contains around 180,000 clones, 60% of which appear only once. This material consisted of CD4+ T cells sorted from blood, taken at week 24, from a patient treated with tofacitinib. All receptors derive from a human donor with alopecia areata.

Only one count was recorded for this clone. This chain links TRBV11-1 with TRBJ2-1; no reliable D call. Trimming took off 5 bases at V and 3 bases at J, with 8 bases between the two ends. Germline V gene data show CDR1 as SGHAT and CDR2 as FQDESV (reference sequence). The CDR3 runs 13 residues. The CDR3 is CASSRAVYNEQFF. In nucleotides, the CDR3 is TGTGCCAGCAGCCGGGCCGTCTACAATGAGCAGTTCTTC. Using reference TRBV11-1 and TRBJ2-1 for the parts outside the CDR3, the full variable domain is EAEVAQSPRYKITEKSQAVAFWCDPISGHATLYWYRQILGQGPELLVQFQDESVVDDSQLPKDRFSAERLKGVDSTLKIQPAELGDSAMYLCASSRAVYNEQFFGPGTRLTVL.

This clone is a singleton in its sample. The CDR3 DNA sequence: TGCAGCGTTGACAGCAGGCTCACAGATACGCAGTATTTT. Its translation is CSVDSRLTDTQYF. This chain links TRBV29-1 with TRBJ2-3; D not certain. CDR1 SQVTM and CDR2 ANQGSEA come from the germline V gene. The CDR3 is made up of 13 amino acids. The ends were cut back, 3 bases at V and 2 bases at J, with 9 bases in the middle.

The J gene is TRBJ1-1, the V gene TRBV6-4, with D possibly TRBD1 on 5 matching bases. CDR1 is MRHNA, CDR2 SNTAGT, per germline. This CDR3 has 13 amino acids. The ends were cut back, 6 bases at V and 1 base at J, with 9 bases in the middle. The CDR3 DNA sequence: TGTGCCAGCAGACTGGGACCGAACACTGAAGCTTTCTTT. Encoded protein: CASRLGPNTEAFF.

The rearrangement joins TRBV30 to TRBJ2-4; D may be TRBD2 (6 bases). Germline V gene data show CDR1 as GTSNPN and CDR2 as SVGIG (reference sequence). This CDR3 is 12 amino acids long. V shed 0 bases and J shed 9 bases, with 9 bases lying between them. The CDR3 reads CAWSVGEVIQYF. The CDR3 DNA follows: TGTGCCTGGAGTGTGGGGGAGGTCATTCAGTACTTC.

This clone was observed once. CDR3 amino acids: CSLQGRGDEQFF. Here the CDR3 DNA reads TGCAGCCTCCAAGGCAGGGGGGATGAGCAGTTCTTC. The chain combines TRBV29-1 with TRBJ2-1, with D perhaps matching TRBD1 (7 bases). The CDR3 contains 12 residues. The germline V gene has CDR1 SQVTM and CDR2 ANQGSEA. The germline V and J ends were trimmed by 8 bases and 8 bases, with 16 bases remaining between them.

This clone has just a few counts. The chain recombines TRBV30 with TRBJ1-5; 7 bases align to TRBD1. Germline V CDR1 and CDR2: GTSNPN, SVGIG (reference sequence). V lost 1 base, J lost 6 bases, and 3 bases stayed unmatched. This CDR3 is 13 amino acids long. The CDR3 here is CAWSGQGTQPQHF. The CDR3, as DNA: TGTGCCTGGAGTGGACAGGGTACTCAGCCCCAGCATTTT.

The rearrangement links TRBV4-3 to TRBJ1-2; D gene ambiguous. V shed 0 bases and J shed 2 bases, with 10 bases lying between them. The CDR3 runs 15 residues. Looked up from germline, CDR1 is LGHNA and CDR2 is YSLEER. The CDR3 DNA reads TGCGCCAGCAGCCAAGATAATACGGGGAACTATGGCTACACCTTC. Translation: CASSQDNTGNYGYTF.

The table lists this clone with a count of one. The chain carries TRBV29-1 and TRBJ1-2; possible D gene TRBD1, 5 bases. Trimming took off 4 bases at V and 8 bases at J, with 26 bases between the two ends. The CDR3 loop spans 16 amino acids. Looked up from germline, CDR1 is SQVTM and CDR2 is ANQGSEA. The chain's CDR3 is CSVGMRQSVDRGGYTF. DNA of the CDR3: TGCAGCGTTGGAATGAGACAGTCCGTTGACCGGGGAGGCTACACCTTC. Full variable domain (missing parts from reference TRBV29-1 and TRBJ1-2): SAVISQKPSRDICQRGTSLTIQCQVDSQVTMMFWYRQQPGQSLTLIATANQGSEATYESGFVIDKFPISRPNLTFSTLTVSNMSPEDSSIYLCSVGMRQSVDRGGYTFGSGTRLTVV.

The chain couples TRBV5-6 to TRBJ1-2, with D possibly matching TRBD1 (5 bases). Germline V gene sequence: CDR1 SGHDT, CDR2 YYEEEE. With 1 base removed from V and 6 bases from J, the gap between germline ends came to 19 bases. The CDR3 spans 16 residues. CDR3 residues: CASSLNPLPGGDGYTF. DNA of the CDR3: TGTGCCAGCAGCTTGAATCCACTTCCCGGGGGAGATGGCTACACCTTC.

The chain is built from TRBV15 and TRBJ1-2; 9 positions match TRBD1. The CDR3 is made up of 14 amino acids. The germline V gene has CDR1 LNHNV and CDR2 YYDKDF (reference sequence). With V trimmed by 3 bases and J by 6 bases, 5 bases remained unmatched. The CDR3 region is CATSSRDRVDGYTF. CDR3 DNA: TGTGCCACCAGCAGCCGGGACAGGGTGGATGGCTACACCTTC. Full variable domain (outside the CDR3, taken from reference TRBV15 and TRBJ1-2): DAMVIQNPRYQVTQFGKPVTLSCSQTLNHNVMYWYQQKSSQAPKLLFHYYDKDFNNEADTPDNFQSRRPNTSFCFLDIRSPGLGDTAMYLCATSSRDRVDGYTFGSGTRLTVV.